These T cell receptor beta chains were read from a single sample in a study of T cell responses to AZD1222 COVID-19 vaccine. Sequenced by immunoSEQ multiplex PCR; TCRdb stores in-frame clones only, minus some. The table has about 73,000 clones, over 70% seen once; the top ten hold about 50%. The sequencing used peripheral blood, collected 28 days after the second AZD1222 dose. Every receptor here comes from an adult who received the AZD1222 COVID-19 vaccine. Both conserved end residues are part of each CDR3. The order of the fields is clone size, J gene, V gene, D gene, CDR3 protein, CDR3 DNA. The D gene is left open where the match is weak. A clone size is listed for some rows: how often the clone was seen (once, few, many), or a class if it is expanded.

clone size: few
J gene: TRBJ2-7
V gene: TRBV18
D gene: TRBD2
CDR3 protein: CASSPRLAGTSYEQYF
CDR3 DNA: TGTGCCAGCTCACCGAGACTAGCGGGAACGTCCTACGAGCAGTACTTC

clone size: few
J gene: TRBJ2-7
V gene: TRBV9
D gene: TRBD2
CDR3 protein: CASSPRPTGTSGGEEQYF
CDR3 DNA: TGTGCCAGCAGCCCCAGACCGACCGGGACTAGCGGGGGCGAAGAGCAGTACTTC

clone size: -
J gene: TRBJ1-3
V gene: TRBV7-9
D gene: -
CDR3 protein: CAILPPNGGATGNTIYF
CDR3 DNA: TGTGCCATCCTCCCCCCCAACGGGGGCGCAACCGGAAACACCATATATTTT

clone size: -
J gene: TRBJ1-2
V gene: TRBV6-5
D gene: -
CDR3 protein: CASSSLGGLNYGYTF
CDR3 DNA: TGTGCCAGCAGTTCCCTGGGGGGGCTAAACTATGGCTACACCTTC

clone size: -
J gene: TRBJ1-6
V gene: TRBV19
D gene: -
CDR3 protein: CASMGDYNSPLHF
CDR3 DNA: TGTGCCAGTATGGGTGACTATAATTCACCCCTCCACTTT

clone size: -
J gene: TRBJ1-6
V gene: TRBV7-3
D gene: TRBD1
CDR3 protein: CASSPRQGSPLHF
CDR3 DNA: TGTGCCAGCAGCCCACGACAGGGCTCACCCCTCCACTTT

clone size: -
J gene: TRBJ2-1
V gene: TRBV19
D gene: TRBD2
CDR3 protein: CASAPAGGMHNEQFF
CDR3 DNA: TGTGCCAGCGCCCCAGCGGGAGGCATGCACAATGAGCAGTTCTTC

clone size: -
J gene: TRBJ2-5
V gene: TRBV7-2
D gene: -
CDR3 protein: CASSLAGAGETQYF
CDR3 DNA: TGTGCCAGCAGCTTAGCGGGAGCAGGCGAGACCCAGTACTTC

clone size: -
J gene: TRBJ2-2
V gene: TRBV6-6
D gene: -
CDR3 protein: CASSYLLTGELFF
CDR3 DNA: TGTGCCAGCAGTTACCTGTTAACCGGGGAGCTGTTTTTT

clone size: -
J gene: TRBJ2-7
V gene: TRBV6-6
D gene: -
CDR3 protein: CASRSATNYEQYF
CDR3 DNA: TGTGCCAGCCGGAGTGCCACGAACTACGAGCAGTACTTC

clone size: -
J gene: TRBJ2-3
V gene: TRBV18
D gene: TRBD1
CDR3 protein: CASSRTGDTDTQYF
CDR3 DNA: TGTGCCAGCTCGCGGACAGGGGACACAGATACGCAGTATTTT

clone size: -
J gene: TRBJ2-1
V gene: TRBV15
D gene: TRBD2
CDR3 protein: CATSRESGGANEQFF
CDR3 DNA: TGTGCCACCAGCAGAGAAAGCGGGGGAGCCAATGAGCAGTTCTTC

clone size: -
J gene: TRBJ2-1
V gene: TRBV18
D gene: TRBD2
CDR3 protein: CASSPGAGRVNEQFF
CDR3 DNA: TGTGCCAGCTCACCTGGAGCGGGAAGGGTTAATGAGCAGTTCTTC

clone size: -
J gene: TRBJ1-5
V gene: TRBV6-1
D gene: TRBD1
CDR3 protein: CASSEARRGRDLYDSNQPQHF
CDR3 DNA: TGTGCCAGCAGTGAAGCTCGGAGGGGGCGAGATTTATATGATAGCAATCAGCCCCAGCATTTT

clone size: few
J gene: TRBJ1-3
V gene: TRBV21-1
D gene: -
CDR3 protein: CASSTKWGQGPLFSGNTIYF
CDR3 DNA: TGTGCCAGCAGCACAAAGTGGGGACAGGGGCCCTTATTCTCTGGAAACACCATATATTTT

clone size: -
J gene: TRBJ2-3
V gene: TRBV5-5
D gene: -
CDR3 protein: CASSLQWTATDTQYF
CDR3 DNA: TGTGCCAGCAGCTTACAATGGACTGCAACAGATACGCAGTATTTT

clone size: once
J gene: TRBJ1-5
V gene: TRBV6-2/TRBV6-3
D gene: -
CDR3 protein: CASTPAGRRNQPQHF
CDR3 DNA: TGTGCCAGCACCCCGGCGGGGCGGCGCAATCAGCCCCAGCATTTT

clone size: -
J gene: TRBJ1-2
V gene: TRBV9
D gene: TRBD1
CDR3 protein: CASSVAPIQGEGYTF
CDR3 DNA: TGTGCCAGCAGCGTAGCCCCGATACAGGGGGAAGGCTACACCTTC

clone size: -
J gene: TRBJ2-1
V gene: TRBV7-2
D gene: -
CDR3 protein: CASSSIGPDNEQFF
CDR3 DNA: TGTGCCAGCAGCTCAATTGGGCCGGACAATGAGCAGTTCTTC

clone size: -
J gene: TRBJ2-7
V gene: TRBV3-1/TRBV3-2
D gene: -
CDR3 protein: CASSQGWNEQYF
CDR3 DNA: TGTGCCAGCAGCCAGGGATGGAACGAGCAGTACTTC

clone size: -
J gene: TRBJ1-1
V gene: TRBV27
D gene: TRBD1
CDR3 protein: CATIPTGGRNTEAFF
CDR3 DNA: TGTGCCACCATACCGACAGGGGGTCGGAACACTGAAGCTTTCTTT

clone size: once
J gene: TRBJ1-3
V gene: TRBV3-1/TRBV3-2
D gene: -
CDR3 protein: CATAQTVGNTIYF
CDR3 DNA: TGTGCCACGGCGCAGACTGTTGGAAACACCATATATTTT

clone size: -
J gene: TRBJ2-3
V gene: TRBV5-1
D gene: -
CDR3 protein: CASSLGTGTDTQYF
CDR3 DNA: TGCGCCAGCAGCTTGGGGACCGGGACAGATACGCAGTATTTT

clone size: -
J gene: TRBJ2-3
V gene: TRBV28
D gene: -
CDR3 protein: CASSPLADPGLDTQYF
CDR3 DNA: TGTGCCAGCAGTCCCCTAGCCGACCCTGGATTAGATACGCAGTATTTT

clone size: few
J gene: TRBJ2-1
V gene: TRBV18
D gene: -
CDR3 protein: CASSPGSSYNEQFF
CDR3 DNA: TGTGCCAGCTCACCGGGATCCTCCTACAATGAGCAGTTCTTC

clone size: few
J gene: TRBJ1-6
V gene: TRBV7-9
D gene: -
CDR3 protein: CASKTAQIDSPLHF
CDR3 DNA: TGTGCCAGCAAGACGGCGCAGATAGATTCACCCCTCCACTTT

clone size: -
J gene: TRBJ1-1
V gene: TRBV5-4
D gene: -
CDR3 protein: CASSFGGPGTEAFF
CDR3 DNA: TGTGCCAGCAGCTTCGGGGGGCCCGGGACTGAAGCTTTCTTT

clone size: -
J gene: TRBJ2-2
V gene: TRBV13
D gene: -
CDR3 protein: CASSLANSWDPGTGELFF
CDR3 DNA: TGTGCCAGCAGCTTAGCCAACTCCTGGGACCCAGGGACCGGGGAGCTGTTTTTT

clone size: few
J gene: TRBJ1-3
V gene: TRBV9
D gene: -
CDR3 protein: CASSPFTGTRDTIYF
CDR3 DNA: TGTGCCAGCAGCCCGTTCACAGGGACGAGAGACACCATATATTTT

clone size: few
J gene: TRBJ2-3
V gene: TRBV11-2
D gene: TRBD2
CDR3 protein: CASSPGLAGGGTDTQYF
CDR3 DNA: TGTGCCAGCAGCCCGGGACTAGCGGGAGGGGGAACAGATACGCAGTATTTT

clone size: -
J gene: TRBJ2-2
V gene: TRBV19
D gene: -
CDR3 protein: CASQTFTGELFF
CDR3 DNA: TGTGCCAGTCAAACCTTCACCGGGGAGCTGTTTTTT

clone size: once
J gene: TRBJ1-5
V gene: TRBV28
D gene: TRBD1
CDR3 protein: CASSFGAGGKEPQHF
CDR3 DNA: TGTGCCAGCAGTTTCGGGGCAGGGGGCAAGGAGCCCCAGCATTTT

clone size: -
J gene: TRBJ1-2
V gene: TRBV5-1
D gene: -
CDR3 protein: CASSAQGDGYTF
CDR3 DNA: TGCGCCAGCAGCGCACAAGGTGACGGCTACACCTTC

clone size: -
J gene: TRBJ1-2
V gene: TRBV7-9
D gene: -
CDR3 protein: CARGHRKNYGYTF
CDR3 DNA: TGTGCCAGGGGGCACAGAAAAAACTATGGCTACACCTTC

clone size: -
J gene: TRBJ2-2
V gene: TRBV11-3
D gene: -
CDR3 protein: CASSSTKGLPNTGELFF
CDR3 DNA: TGTGCCAGCAGCTCCACAAAGGGCCTTCCGAACACCGGGGAGCTGTTTTTT

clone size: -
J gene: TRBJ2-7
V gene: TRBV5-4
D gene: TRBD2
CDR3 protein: CASSRSLAGGRYEQYF
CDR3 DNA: TGTGCCAGCAGCAGGAGTCTAGCGGGAGGGCGCTACGAGCAGTACTTC

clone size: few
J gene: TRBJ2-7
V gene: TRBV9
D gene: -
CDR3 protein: CASSAGLNTYEQYF
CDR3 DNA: TGTGCCAGCAGCGCGGGGTTGAACACCTACGAGCAGTACTTC

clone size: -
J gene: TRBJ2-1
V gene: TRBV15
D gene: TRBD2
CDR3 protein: CATSRGGLAGSGQFF
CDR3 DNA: TGTGCCACCAGCAGAGGAGGACTAGCGGGGAGCGGGCAGTTCTTC

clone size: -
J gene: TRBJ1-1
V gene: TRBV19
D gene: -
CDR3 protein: CASSIGGSQKFEAFF
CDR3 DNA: TGTGCCAGTAGTATAGGGGGCTCTCAAAAATTTGAAGCTTTCTTT

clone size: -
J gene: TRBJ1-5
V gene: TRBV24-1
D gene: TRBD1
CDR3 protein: CATSGDGQGNSNQPQHF
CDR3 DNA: TGTGCCACCAGTGGGGATGGACAGGGGAACAGCAATCAGCCCCAGCATTTT

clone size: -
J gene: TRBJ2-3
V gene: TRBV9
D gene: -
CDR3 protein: CASSVAGTSTDTQYF
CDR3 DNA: TGTGCCAGCAGCGTAGCTGGCACTAGCACAGATACGCAGTATTTT

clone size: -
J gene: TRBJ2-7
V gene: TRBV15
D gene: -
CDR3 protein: CATSFWGVGNEQYF
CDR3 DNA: TGTGCCACCAGCTTTTGGGGGGTGGGAAACGAGCAGTACTTC

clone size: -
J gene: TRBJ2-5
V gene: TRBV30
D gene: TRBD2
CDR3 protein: CAWSGAGVARGTQYF
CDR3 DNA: TGTGCCTGGAGTGGAGCGGGGGTTGCCCGTGGGACCCAGTACTTC

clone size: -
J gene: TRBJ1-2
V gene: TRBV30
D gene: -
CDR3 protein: CACRLTGVRYGYTF
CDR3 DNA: TGTGCCTGCCGCCTGACCGGGGTTCGCTATGGCTACACCTTC

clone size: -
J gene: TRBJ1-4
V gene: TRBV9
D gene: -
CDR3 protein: CASNPGEGEKLFF
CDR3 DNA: TGTGCCAGCAACCCAGGGGAGGGTGAAAAACTGTTTTTT

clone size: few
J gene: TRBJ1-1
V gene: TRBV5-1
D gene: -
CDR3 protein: CASSSWTGNTEAFF
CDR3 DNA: TGCGCCAGCAGCTCCTGGACCGGGAACACTGAAGCTTTCTTT

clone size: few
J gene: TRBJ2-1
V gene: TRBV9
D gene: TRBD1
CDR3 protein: CASSVAGTGDNEQFF
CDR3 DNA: TGTGCCAGCAGCGTGGCCGGGACAGGGGACAATGAGCAGTTCTTC

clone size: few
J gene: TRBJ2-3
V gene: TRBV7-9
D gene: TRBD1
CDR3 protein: CASSSTKQGVGTDTQYF
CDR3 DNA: TGTGCCAGCAGCTCCACCAAGCAGGGGGTGGGCACAGATACGCAGTATTTT

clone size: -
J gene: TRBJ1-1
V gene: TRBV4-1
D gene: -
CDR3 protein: CASSQGLGSLMNTEAFF
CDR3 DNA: TGCGCCAGCAGCCAAGGCTTGGGGTCCCTTATGAACACTGAAGCTTTCTTT

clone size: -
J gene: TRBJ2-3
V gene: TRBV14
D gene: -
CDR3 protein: CATSMGPTDTQYF
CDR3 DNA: TGTGCCACCAGCATGGGTCCCACAGATACGCAGTATTTT